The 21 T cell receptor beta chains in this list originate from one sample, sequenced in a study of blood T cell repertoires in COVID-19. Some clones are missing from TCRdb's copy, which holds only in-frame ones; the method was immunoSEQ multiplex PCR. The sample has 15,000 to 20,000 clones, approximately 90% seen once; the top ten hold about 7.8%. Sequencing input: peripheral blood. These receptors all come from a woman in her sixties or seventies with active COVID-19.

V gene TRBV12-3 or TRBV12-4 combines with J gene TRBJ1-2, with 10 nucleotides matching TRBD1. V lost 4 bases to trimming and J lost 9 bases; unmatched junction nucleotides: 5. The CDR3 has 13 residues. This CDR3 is CASSSGTGVRYTF. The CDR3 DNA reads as TGTGCCAGCAGTTCCGGGACAGGGGTCCGCTACACCTTC.

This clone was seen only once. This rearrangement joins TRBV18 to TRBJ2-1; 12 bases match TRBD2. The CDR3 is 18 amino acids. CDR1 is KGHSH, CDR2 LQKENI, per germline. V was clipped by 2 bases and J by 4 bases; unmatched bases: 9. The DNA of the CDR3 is TGTGCCAGCTCACCATTTCCTAGCGGGACTAGCGGGTACAATGAGCAGTTCTTC. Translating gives CASSPFPSGTSGYNEQFF.

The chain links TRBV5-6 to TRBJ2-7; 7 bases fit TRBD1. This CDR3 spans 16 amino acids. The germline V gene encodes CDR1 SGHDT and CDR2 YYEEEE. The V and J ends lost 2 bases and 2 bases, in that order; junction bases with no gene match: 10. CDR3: CASSLSGTVNPYEQYF. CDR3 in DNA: TGTGCCAGCAGCTTATCCGGGACAGTCAACCCCTACGAGCAGTACTTC.

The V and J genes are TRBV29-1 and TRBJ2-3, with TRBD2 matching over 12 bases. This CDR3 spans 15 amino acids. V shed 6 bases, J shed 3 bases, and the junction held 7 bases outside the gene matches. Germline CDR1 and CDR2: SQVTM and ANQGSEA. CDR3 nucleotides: TGCAGCGTGGACCCTAGCGGGGGGGCGACAGATACGCAGTATTTT. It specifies CSVDPSGGATDTQYF.

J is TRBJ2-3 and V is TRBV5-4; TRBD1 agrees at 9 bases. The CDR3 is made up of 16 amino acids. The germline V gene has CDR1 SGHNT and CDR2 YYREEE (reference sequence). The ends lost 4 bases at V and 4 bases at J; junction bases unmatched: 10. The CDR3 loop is CASSKVGQGLADTQYF. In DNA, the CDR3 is TGTGCCAGCAGCAAGGTCGGACAGGGGCTTGCAGATACGCAGTATTTT.

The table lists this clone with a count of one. The chain's CDR3 is CASSSLGGQGDNSPLHF. CDR3 nucleotide sequence: TGCGCCAGCAGCTCCCTCGGAGGACAGGGTGATAATTCACCCCTCCACTTT. V is TRBV5-1 and J is TRBJ1-6; 8 bases map to TRBD1. The CDR3 runs 17 residues. Per the germline V gene, CDR1 is SGHRS and CDR2 is YFSETQ. V lost 3 bases and J lost 5; bases outside the gene matches: 10.

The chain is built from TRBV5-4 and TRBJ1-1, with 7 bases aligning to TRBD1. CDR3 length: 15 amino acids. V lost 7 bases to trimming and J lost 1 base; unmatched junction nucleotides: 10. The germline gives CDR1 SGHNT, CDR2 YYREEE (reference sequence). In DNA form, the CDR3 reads TGTGCCAGCCAGGGACAGCTTAGCAGGAACACTGAAGCTTTCTTT. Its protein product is CASQGQLSRNTEAFF.

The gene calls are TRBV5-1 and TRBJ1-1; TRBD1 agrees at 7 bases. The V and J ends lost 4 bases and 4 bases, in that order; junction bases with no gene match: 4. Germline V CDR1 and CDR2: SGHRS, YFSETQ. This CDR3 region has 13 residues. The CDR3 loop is CASSLTGPTEAFF. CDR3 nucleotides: TGCGCCAGCAGCCTGACAGGGCCCACTGAAGCTTTCTTT.

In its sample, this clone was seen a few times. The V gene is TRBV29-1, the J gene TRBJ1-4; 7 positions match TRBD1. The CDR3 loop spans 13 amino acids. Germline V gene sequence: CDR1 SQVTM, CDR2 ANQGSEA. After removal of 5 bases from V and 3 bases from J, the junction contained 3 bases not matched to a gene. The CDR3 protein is CSVRDRPNEKLFF. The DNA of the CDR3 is TGCAGCGTTCGGGACAGACCTAATGAAAAACTGTTTTTT. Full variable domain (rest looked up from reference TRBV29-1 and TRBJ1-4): SAVISQKPSRDICQRGTSLTIQCQVDSQVTMMFWYRQQPGQSLTLIATANQGSEATYESGFVIDKFPISRPNLTFSTLTVSNMSPEDSSIYLCSVRDRPNEKLFFGSGTQLSVL.

CDR3 DNA sequence: TGTGCCAGCAGCGGGGCGTCCACCGGGGAGCTGTTTTTT. Its protein product is CASSGASTGELFF. The V and J genes are TRBV9 and TRBJ2-2; the D is unclear. The germline V gene encodes CDR1 SGDLS and CDR2 YYNGEE. The CDR3 runs 13 residues. Trimming took off 3 bases at V and 4 bases at J, with 7 bases between the two ends. The entire variable domain, with the rest obtained from reference TRBV9 and TRBJ2-2, is as follows: DSGVTQTPKHLITATGQRVTLRCSPRSGDLSVYWYQQSLDQGLQFLIQYYNGEERAKGNILERFSAQQFPDLHSELNLSSLELGDSALYFCASSGASTGELFFGEGSRLTVL.

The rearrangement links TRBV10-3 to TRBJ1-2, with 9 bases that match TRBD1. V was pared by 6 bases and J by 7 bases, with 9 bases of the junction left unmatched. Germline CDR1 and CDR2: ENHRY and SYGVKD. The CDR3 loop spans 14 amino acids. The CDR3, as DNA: TGTGCCATCAGAATCGGGACAGGGCGAGGTGGCTACACCTTC. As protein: CAIRIGTGRGGYTF.

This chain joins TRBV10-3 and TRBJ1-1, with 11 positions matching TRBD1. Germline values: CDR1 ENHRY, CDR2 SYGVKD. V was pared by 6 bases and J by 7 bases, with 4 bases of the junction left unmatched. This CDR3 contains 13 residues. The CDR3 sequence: CAIRDRGHDEAFF. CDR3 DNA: TGTGCCATCAGGGACAGGGGGCACGATGAAGCTTTCTTT.

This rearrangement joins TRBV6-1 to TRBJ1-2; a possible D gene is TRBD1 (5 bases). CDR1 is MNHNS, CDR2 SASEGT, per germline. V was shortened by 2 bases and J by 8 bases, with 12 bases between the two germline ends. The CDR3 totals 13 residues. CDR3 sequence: CASSEMVGAGYTF. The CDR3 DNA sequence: TGTGCCAGCAGTGAAATGGTTGGGGCGGGCTACACCTTC.

As DNA, the CDR3 is TGTGCCAGCAGCATAAACGACAGACCACCCCTCCACTTT. It yields the protein CASSINDRPPLHF. This chain connects TRBV5-5 to TRBJ1-6; a weak D match, TRBD1 (5 bases). CDR1 and CDR2 (germline): SGHKS, YYEKEE (reference sequence). CDR3 length equals 13 residues. Trimming took 4 bases from V and 11 from J, leaving 13 bases between them.

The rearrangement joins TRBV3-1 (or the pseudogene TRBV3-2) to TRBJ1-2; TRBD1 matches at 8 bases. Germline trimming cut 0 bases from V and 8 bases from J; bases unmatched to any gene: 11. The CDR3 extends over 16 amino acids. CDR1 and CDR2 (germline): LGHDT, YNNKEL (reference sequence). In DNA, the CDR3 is TGTGCCAGCAGCCAAGAGGCGGCAGGGGGCGGAGGAGGCTACACCTTC. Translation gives CASSQEAAGGGGGYTF.

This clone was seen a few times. The CDR3 sequence is CASGYGFQGGTGELFF. As DNA, the CDR3 is TGCGCCAGCGGATACGGTTTTCAGGGGGGCACCGGGGAGCTGTTTTTT. The genes are TRBV5-1 and TRBJ2-2; weak D call: TRBD1 (7 bases). CDR3 length equals 16 residues. Trimming pared 7 bases from V and 4 bases from J, leaving 20 bases between. CDR1 is SGHRS and CDR2 is YFSETQ in the germline V gene.

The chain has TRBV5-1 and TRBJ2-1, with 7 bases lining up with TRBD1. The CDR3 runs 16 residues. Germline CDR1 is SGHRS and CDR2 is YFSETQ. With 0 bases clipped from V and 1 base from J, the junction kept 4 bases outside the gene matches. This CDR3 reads CASSLGTGRSYNEQFF. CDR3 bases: TGCGCCAGCAGCTTGGGGACAGGTCGGTCCTACAATGAGCAGTTCTTC. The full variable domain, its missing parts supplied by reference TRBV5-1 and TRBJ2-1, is KAGVTQTPRYLIKTRGQQVTLSCSPISGHRSVSWYQQTPGQGLQFLFEYFSETQRNKGNFPGRFSGRQFSNSRSEMNVSTLELGDSALYLCASSLGTGRSYNEQFFGPGTRLTVL.

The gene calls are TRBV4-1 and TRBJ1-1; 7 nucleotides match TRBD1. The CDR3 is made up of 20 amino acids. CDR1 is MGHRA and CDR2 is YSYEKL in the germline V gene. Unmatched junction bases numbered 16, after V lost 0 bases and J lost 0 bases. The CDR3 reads CASSQDPGSAGGRMNTEAFF. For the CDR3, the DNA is TGCGCCAGCAGCCAAGATCCTGGGTCGGCAGGGGGAAGGATGAACACTGAAGCTTTCTTT.

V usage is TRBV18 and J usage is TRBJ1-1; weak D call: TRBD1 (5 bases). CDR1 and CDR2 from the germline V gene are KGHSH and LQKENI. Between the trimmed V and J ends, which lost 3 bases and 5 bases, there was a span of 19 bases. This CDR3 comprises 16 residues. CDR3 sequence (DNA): TGTGCCAGCTCACCCAGGTCCGGGGGGGGAGAGACTGAAGCTTTCTTT. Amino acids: CASSPRSGGGETEAFF.

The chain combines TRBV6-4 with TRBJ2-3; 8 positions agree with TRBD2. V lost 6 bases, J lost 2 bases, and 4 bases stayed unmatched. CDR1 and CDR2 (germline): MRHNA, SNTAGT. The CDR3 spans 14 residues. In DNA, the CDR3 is TGTGCCAGCAGCGCTGGACTAGCCACAGATACGCAGTATTTT. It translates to CASSAGLATDTQYF.

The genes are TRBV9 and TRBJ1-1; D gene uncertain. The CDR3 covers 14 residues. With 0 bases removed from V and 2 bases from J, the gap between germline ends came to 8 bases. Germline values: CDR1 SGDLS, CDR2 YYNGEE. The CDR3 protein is CASSVGTRNTEAFF. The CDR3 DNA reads TGTGCCAGCAGCGTAGGTACGAGAAACACTGAAGCTTTCTTT.